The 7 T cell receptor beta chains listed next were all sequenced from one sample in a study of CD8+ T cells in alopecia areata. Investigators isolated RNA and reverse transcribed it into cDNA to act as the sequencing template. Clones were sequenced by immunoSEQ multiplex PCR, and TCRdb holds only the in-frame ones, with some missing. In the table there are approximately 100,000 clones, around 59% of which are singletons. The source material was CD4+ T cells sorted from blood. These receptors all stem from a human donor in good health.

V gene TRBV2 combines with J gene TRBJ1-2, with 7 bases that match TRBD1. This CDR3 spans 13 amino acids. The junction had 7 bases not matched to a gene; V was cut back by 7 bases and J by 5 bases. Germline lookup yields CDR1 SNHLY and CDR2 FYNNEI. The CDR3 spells CASMRGGLYGYTF. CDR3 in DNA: TGTGCCAGCATGAGAGGGGGCTTGTATGGCTACACCTTC.

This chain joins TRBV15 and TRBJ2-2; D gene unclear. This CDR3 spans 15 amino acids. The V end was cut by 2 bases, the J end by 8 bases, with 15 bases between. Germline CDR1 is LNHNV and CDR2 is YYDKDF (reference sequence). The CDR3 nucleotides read TGTGCCACCAGCAGAAAGATCGCCCCACCGGGGGAGCTGTTTTTT. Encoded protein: CATSRKIAPPGELFF.

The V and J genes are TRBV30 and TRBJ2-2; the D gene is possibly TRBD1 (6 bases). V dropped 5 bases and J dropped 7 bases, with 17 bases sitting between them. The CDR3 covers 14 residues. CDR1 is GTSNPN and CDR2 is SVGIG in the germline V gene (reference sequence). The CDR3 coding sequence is TGTGCCTGGCGGTCAACAGGGTCGGGCGGGGAGCTGTTTTTT. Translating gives CAWRSTGSGGELFF. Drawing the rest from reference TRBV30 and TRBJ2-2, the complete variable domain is SQTIHQWPATLVQPVGSPLSLECTVEGTSNPNLYWYRQAAGRGLQLLFYSVGIGQISSEVPQNLSASRPQDRQFILSSKKLLLSDSGFYLCAWRSTGSGGELFFGEGSRLTVL.

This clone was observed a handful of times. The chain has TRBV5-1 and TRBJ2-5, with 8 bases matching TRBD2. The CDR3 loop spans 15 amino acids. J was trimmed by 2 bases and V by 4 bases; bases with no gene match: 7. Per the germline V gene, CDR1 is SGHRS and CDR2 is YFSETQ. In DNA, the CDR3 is TGCGCCAGCAGCGATCCCTTAGCGGGGCAAGAGACCCAGTACTTC. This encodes CASSDPLAGQETQYF.

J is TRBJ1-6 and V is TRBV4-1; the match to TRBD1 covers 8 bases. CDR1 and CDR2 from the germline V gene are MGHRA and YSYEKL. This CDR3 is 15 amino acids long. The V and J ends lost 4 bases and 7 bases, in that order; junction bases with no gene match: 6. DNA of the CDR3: TGCGCCAGCAGCCCCGGACAGGGACCGAATTCACCCCTCCACTTT. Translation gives CASSPGQGPNSPLHF.

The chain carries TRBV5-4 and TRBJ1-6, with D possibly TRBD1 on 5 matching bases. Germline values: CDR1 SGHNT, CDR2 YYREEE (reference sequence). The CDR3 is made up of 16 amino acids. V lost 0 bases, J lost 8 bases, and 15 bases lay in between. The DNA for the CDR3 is TGTGCCAGCAGCTTGGCTAGTGGGACCACCTATTCACCCCTCCACTTT. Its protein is CASSLASGTTYSPLHF.

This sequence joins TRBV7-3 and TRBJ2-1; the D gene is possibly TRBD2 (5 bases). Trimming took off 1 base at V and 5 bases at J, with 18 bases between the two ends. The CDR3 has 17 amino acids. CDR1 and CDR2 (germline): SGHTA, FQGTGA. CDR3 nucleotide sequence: TGTGCCAGCAGCTTAAAACCGAGGGAGACGCCAAACAATGAGCAGTTCTTC. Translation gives CASSLKPRETPNNEQFF.